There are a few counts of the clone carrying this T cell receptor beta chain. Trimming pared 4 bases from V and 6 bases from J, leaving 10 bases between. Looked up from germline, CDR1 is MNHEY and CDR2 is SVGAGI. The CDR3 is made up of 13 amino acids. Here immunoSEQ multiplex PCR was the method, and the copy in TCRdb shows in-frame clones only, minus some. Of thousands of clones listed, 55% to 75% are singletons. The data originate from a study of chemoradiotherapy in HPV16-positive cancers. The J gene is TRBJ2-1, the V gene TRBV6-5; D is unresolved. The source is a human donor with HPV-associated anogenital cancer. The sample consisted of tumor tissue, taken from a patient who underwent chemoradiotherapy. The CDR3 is CASSFHITNEQFF. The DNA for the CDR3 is TGTGCCAGCAGTTTCCACATCACCAATGAGCAGTTCTTC.